This T cell receptor beta chain came from a study of control samples from healthy donors and cancer patients. There are 16 residues in the CDR3. CDR1 is SGHRS, CDR2 YFSETQ, per germline. The junction had 7 bases not matched to a gene; V was cut back by 0 bases and J by 3 bases. Clones were sequenced by immunoSEQ multiplex PCR, and TCRdb holds only the in-frame ones, with some missing. This table has about 170,000 clones, 91% appearing once. The clonotype comes from a woman under 40 in good health. The genes are TRBV5-1 and TRBJ1-1; TRBD1 agrees at 8 bases. The material sequenced was blood. The CDR3 reads CASSLALTGGDTEAFF. CDR3 coding DNA: TGCGCCAGCAGCTTGGCACTAACAGGGGGGGACACTGAAGCTTTCTTT.